This paragraph reports one TCR beta chain. Its antigen is unidentified. The V gene lost 4 bases and the J gene lost 2 bases, with 12 bases spanning the gap. This CDR3 has 14 amino acids. CDR1 and CDR2 (germline): DFQATT, SNEGSKA (reference sequence). This sample stems from a study of T-cell reconstitution after alpha-beta-depleted transplantation in children. The study's findings and limits: After transplant, high TCRbeta diversity at day 60 in some patients arose from surviving recipient T cells and thymic progenitors. Approximately two months post-transplant, alpha-beta T cells reportedly originated from several hundred expanded graft clones.

A TCRbeta library incorporating unique molecular identifiers was prepared. TCRdb passed the PCR reads through MiXCR, listing each CDR3 protein once. The sample lists 440,000 or so distinct CDR3 sequences; around 46% were seen once. V gene TRBV20-1 combines with J gene TRBJ1-5, with D possibly TRBD1 on 5 matching bases. The sample in question was PBMCs, obtained before TCRalphabeta/CD19-depleted stem cell transplant. The TCR comes from a girl under 10 years old with aplastic anemia, due to receive a stem cell transplant. The CDR3 reads CSAKRGEGNQPQHF. CDR3 DNA: TGCAGTGCTAAGAGAGGGGAGGGCAATCAGCCCCAGCATTTT.